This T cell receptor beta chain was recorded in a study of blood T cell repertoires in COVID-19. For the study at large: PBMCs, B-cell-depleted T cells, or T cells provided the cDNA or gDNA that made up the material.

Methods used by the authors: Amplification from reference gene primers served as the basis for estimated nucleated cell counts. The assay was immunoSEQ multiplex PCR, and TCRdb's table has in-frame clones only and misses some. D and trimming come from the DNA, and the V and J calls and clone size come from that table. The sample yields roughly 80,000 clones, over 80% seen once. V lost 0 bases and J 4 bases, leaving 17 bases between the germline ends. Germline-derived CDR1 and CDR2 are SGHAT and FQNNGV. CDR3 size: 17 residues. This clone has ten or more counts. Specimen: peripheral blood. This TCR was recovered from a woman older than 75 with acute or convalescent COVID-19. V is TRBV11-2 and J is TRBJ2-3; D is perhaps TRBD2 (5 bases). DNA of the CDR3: TGTGCCAGCAGCTTAGATCGACGAGGGAGCTACGCAGATACGCAGTATTTT. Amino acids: CASSLDRRGSYADTQYF.